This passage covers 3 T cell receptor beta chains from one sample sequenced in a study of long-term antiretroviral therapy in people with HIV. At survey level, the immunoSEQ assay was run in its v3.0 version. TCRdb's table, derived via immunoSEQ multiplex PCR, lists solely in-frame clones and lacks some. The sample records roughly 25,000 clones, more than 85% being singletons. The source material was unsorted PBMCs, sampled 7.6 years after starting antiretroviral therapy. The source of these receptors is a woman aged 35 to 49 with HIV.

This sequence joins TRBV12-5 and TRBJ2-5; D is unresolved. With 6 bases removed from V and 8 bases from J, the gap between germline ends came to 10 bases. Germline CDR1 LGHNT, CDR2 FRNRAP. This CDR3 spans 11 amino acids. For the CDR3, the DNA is TGTGCTAGTGGCTATGATCGTACCCAGTACTTC. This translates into CASGYDRTQYF.

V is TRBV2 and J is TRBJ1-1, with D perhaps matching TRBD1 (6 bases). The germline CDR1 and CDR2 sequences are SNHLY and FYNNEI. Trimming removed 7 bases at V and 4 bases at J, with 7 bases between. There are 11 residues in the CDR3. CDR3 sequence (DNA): TGTGCCAGCAAGGGGGGCACTGAAGCTTTCTTT. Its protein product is CASKGGTEAFF. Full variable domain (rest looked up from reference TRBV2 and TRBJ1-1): EPEVTQTPSHQVTQMGQEVILRCVPISNHLYFYWYRQILGQKVEFLVSFYNNEISEKSEIFDDQFSVERPDGSNFTLKIRSTKLEDSAMYFCASKGGTEAFFGQGTRLTVV.

The CDR3 DNA follows: TGTGCCAGCAGTGGGGACTTCTCTAACTATGGCTACACCTTC. This encodes CASSGDFSNYGYTF. This chain uses TRBV5-6 with TRBJ1-2; D perhaps matches TRBD1 (5 bases). In germline, CDR1 is SGHDT, CDR2 YYEEEE. The CDR3 runs 14 residues. Trimming shortened V by 5 bases and J by 0 bases, and 11 bases separated the two germline ends. Full variable domain (outside the CDR3, taken from reference TRBV5-6 and TRBJ1-2): DAGVTQSPTHLIKTRGQQVTLRCSPKSGHDTVSWYQQALGQGPQFIFQYYEEEERQRGNFPDRFSGHQFPNYSSELNVNALLLGDSALYLCASSGDFSNYGYTFGSGTRLTVV.